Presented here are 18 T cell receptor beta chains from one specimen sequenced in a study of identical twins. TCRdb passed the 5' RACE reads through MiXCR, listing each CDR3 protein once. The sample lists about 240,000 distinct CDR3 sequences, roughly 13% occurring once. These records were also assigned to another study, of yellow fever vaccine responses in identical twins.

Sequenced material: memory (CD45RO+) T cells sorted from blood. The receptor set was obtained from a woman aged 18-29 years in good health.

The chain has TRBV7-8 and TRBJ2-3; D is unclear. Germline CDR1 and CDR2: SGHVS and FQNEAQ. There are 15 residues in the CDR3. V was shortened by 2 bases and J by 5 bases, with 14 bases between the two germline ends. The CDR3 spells CASSLTAVWGDTQYF. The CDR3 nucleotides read TGTGCCAGCAGCTTAACGGCGGTGTGGGGAGATACGCAGTATTTT.

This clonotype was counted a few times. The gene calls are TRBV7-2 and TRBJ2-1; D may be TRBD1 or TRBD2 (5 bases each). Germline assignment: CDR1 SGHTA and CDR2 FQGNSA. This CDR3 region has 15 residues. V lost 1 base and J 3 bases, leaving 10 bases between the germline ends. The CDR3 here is CASSLVGTNYNEQFF. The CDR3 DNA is TGTGCCAGCAGCTTAGTGGGGACCAACTACAATGAGCAGTTCTTC.

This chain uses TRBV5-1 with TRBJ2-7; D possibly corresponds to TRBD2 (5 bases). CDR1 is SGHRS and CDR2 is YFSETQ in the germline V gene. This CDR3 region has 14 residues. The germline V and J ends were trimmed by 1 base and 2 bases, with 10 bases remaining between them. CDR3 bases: TGCGCCAGCAGCTTGCGCCCGGGGACCTACGAGCAGTACTTC. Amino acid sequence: CASSLRPGTYEQYF.

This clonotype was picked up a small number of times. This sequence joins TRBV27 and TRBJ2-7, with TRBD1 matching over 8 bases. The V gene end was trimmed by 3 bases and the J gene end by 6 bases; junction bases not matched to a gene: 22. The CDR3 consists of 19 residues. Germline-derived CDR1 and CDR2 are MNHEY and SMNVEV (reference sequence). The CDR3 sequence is CASSLKVLGRLQGAGEQYF. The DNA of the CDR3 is TGTGCCAGCAGTTTGAAAGTTTTGGGGAGACTCCAGGGGGCAGGCGAGCAGTACTTC.

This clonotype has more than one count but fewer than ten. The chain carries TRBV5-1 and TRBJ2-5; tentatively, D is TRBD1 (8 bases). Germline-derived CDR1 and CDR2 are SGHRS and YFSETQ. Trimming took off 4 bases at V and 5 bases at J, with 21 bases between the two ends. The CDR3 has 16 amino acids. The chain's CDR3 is CASSAGAGGASETQYF. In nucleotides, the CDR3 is TGCGCCAGCAGCGCGGGGGCAGGGGGCGCGAGTGAGACCCAGTACTTC.

Written as DNA, the CDR3 is TGTGCCAGCAGTTACGGACAGGGGACTAACAATGAGCAGTTCTTC. It codes for CASSYGQGTNNEQFF. The rearrangement uses TRBV6-5 and TRBJ2-1; the match to TRBD1 covers 9 bases. V dropped 2 bases and J dropped 5; count of bases not matched to a gene: 4. The CDR3 has 15 residues. Germline values: CDR1 MNHEY, CDR2 SVGAGI.

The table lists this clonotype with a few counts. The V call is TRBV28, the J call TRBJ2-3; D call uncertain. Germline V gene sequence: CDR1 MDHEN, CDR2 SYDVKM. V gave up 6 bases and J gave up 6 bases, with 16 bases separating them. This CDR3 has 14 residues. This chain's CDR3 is CASRRPGSDDTQYF. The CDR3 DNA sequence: TGTGCCAGCAGACGCCCCGGCAGCGATGATACGCAGTATTTT.

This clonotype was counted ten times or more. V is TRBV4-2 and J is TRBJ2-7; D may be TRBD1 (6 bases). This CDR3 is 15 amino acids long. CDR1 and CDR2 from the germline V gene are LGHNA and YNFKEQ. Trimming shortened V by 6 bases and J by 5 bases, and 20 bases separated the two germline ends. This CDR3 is CASSPGDRNVHEQYF. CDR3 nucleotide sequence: TGTGCCAGCAGTCCAGGAGACAGGAATGTCCACGAGCAGTACTTC.

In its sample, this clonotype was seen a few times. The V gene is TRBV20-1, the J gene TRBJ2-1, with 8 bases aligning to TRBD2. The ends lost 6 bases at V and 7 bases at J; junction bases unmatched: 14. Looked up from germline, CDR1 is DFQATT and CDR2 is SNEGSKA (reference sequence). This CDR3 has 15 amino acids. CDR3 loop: CSAGAASGWGNEQFF. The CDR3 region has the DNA TGCAGTGCCGGGGCGGCTAGCGGGTGGGGGAATGAGCAGTTCTTC.

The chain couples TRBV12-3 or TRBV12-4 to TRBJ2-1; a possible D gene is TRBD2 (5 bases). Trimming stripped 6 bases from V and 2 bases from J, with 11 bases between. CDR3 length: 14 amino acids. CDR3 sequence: CASSSDLPYNEQFF. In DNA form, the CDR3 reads TGTGCCAGCAGCTCGGACTTACCCTACAATGAGCAGTTCTTC.

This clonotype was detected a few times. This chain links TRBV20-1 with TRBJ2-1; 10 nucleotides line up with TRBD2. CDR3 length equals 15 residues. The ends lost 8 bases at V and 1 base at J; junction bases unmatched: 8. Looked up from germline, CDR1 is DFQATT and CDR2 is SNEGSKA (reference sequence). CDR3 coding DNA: TGCAGTTCGAAAAAACTAGCGGGGTCCTACAATGAGCAGTTCTTC. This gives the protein CSSKKLAGSYNEQFF.

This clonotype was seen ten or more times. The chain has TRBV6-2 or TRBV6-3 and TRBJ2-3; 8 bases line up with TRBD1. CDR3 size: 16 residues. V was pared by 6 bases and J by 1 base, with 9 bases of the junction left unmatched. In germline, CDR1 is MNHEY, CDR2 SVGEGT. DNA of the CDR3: TGTGCCAGCAGCCGCCCAGGGGGCATCGGCACAGATACGCAGTATTTT. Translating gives CASSRPGGIGTDTQYF.

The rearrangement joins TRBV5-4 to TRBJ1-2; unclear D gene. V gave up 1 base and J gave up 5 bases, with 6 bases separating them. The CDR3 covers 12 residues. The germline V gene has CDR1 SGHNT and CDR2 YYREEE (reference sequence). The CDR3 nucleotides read TGTGCCAGCAGCTTGTTGCAATATGGCTACACCTTC. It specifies CASSLLQYGYTF. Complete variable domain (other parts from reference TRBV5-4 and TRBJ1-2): ETGVTQSPTHLIKTRGQQVTLRCSSQSGHNTVSWYQQALGQGPQFIFQYYREEENGRGNFPPRFSGLQFPNYSSELNVNALELDDSALYLCASSLLQYGYTFGSGTRLTVV.

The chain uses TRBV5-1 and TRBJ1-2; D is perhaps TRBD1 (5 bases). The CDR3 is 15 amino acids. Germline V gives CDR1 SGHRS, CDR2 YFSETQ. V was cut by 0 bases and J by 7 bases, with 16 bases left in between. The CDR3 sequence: CASSLALDKLSGYTF. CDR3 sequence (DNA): TGCGCCAGCAGCTTGGCATTGGACAAATTAAGTGGCTACACCTTC.

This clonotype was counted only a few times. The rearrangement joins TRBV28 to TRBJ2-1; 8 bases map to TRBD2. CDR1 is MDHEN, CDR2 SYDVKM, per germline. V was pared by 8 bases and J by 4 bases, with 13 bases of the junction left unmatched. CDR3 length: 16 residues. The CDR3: CASFPLSSGAYNEQFF. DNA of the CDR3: TGTGCCAGCTTCCCTCTTAGTAGCGGGGCGTACAATGAGCAGTTCTTC.

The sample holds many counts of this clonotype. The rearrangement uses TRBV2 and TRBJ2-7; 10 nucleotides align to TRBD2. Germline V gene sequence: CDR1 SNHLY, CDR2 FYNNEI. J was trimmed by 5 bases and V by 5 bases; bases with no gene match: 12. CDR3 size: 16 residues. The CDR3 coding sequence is TGTGCCAGCAGTAAATTAGCGGGAGGTCGAGGGGACGAGCAGTACTTC. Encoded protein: CASSKLAGGRGDEQYF.

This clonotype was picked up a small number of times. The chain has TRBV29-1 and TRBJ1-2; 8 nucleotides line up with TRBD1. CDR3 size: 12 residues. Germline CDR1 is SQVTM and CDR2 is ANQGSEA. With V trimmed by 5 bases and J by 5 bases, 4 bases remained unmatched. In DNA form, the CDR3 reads TGCAGCGTTAAGACAGGGGAGTATGGCTACACCTTC. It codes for CSVKTGEYGYTF.

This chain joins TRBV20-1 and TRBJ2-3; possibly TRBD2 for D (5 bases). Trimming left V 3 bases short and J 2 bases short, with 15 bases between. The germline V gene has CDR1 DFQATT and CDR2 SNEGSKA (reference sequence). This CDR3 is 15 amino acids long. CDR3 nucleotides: TGCAGTGCTAGCGAGTTGACGGGGAACACAGATACGCAGTATTTT. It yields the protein CSASELTGNTDTQYF.